This T cell receptor beta chain was documented in a study of blood T cell repertoires in COVID-19. As for the study in general: The cDNA or gDNA used as material had been derived from T cells, B-cell-depleted T cells, or PBMCs.

The authors' processing: Estimates of nucleated cell counts were drawn from the amplification of reference gene primers. Profiled with immunoSEQ multiplex PCR; TCRdb holds only in-frame clones, not every one. V and J calls and clone size follow that table, whereas D and trimming were derived from the DNA. The repertoire consists of about 100,000 clones, with roughly 92% occurring once and the leading ten covering approximately 5.1%. Germline V gives CDR1 LGHDT, CDR2 YNNKEL (reference sequence). V was cut by 5 bases and J by 7 bases, with 12 bases left in between. The CDR3 sequence is 13 residues long.

This TCR derives from a man in his 70s with acute or convalescent COVID-19. V and J are TRBV3-1 (or the pseudogene TRBV3-2) and TRBJ1-5, with D maybe TRBD1 (5 bases). Sample: peripheral blood. Here the CDR3 DNA reads TGTGCCAGCAGCTCCGGGGGTAACCAGCCCCAGCATTTT. This codes for CASSSGGNQPQHF.